The present T cell receptor beta chain was sequenced within a study of blood T cell repertoires in COVID-19. Study-level information: Samples representing acute and convalescent COVID-19 were sourced from the United States, Italy and Spain. The analysed material was cDNA or gDNA that came from T cells, B-cell-depleted T cells, or PBMCs.

Original data processing: Reference gene primer amplification in the assay estimated nucleated cell counts. The repertoire was sequenced with immunoSEQ multiplex PCR; TCRdb's copy has only in-frame clones and lacks some. That table gives V, J and clone size, and the DNA gave D and trimming. The table lists 150,000 to 200,000 clones, about 93% of them singletons, with 0.5% to 0.55% in the top ten. The CDR3 extends over 16 amino acids. CDR1 and CDR2 (germline): MNHEY, SMNVEV (reference sequence). The V and J ends lost 1 base and 4 bases, in that order; junction bases with no gene match: 5. This sequence joins TRBV27 and TRBJ2-1; 9 positions agree with TRBD2. The sample consisted of peripheral blood. The source of this sequence is a man in his forties or fifties with acute or convalescent COVID-19. CDR3 in amino acids: CASSLFVSGGYNEQFF. DNA of the CDR3: TGTGCCAGCAGTTTATTTGTTAGCGGGGGTTACAATGAGCAGTTCTTC.